The 3 T cell receptor beta chains below come from one sample, sequenced in a study of blood T cell repertoires in COVID-19. The table came from immunoSEQ multiplex PCR; TCRdb's copy has only in-frame clones and leaves some out. There are approximately 230,000 clones in the sample; roughly 80% occur only once, and roughly 9.8% lies in the top ten. Input material: peripheral blood. These receptors were collected from a man older than 75 with acute or convalescent COVID-19.

The rearrangement joins TRBV4-2 to TRBJ2-1; tentatively, D is TRBD1 (7 bases). The CDR3 is 14 residues long. Trimming removed 6 bases from V and 8 bases from J, with 17 bases in between. Germline values: CDR1 LGHNA, CDR2 YNFKEQ. The CDR3 region has the DNA TGTGCCAGCAGGCTGCAGGGGGGCGAATATGAGCAGTTCTTC. It yields the protein CASRLQGGEYEQFF.

The chain carries TRBV19 and TRBJ2-2; no firm D call. Per germline, CDR1 LNHDA and CDR2 SQIVND (reference sequence). This CDR3 has 12 residues. The germline V and J ends were trimmed by 5 bases and 4 bases, with 5 bases remaining between them. CDR3 amino acids: CASSSLTGELFF. The CDR3 region has the DNA TGTGCCAGTAGTTCCCTCACCGGGGAGCTGTTTTTT.

The V gene is TRBV25-1, the J gene TRBJ2-3; D perhaps matches TRBD2 (7 bases). The V and J ends lost 0 bases and 1 base respectively, with 14 bases between them. This CDR3 has 17 amino acids. Germline V gene lookup returns CDR1 MGHDK and CDR2 SYGVNS. The CDR3 region is CASSEYGRGLRTDTQYF. The CDR3 nucleotides are TGTGCCAGCAGTGAATATGGGCGGGGGCTACGCACAGATACGCAGTATTTT.